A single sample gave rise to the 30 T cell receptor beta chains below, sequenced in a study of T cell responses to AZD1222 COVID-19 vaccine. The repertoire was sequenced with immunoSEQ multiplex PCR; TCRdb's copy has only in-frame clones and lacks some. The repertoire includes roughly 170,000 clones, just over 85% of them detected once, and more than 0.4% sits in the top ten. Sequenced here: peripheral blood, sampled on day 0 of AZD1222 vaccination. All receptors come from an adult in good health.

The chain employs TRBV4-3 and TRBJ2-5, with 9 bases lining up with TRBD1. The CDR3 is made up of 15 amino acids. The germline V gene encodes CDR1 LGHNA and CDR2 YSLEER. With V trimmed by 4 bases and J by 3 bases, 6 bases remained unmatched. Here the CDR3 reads CASSLTGTGKETQYF. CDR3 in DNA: TGCGCCAGCAGCCTCACCGGGACAGGGAAAGAGACCCAGTACTTC.

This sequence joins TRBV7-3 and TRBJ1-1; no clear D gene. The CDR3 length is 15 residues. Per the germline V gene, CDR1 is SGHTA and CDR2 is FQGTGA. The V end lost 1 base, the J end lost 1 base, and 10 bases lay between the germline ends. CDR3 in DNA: TGTGCCAGCAGCTTAATCCGACACTCGAACACTGAAGCTTTCTTT. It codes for CASSLIRHSNTEAFF.

As DNA, the CDR3 is TGTGCCAGCAGTTCCGGCCTTTGGGGATCACCCCTCCACTTT. Protein sequence: CASSSGLWGSPLHF. The chain has TRBV28 and TRBJ1-6; no reliable D call. The CDR3 contains 14 residues. Germline V lookup: CDR1 MDHEN, CDR2 SYDVKM. V was cut by 4 bases and J by 10 bases, with 14 bases left in between.

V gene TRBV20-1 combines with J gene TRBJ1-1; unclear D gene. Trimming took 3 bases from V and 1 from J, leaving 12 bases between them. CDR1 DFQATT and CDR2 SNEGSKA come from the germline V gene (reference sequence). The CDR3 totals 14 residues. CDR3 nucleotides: TGCAGTGCTAGTGTTTACTCGGAGAACACTGAAGCTTTCTTT. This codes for CSASVYSENTEAFF.

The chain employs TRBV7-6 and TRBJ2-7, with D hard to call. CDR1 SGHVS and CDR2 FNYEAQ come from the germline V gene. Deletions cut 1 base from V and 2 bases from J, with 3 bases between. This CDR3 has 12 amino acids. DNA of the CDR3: TGTGCCAGCAGCTTAGGGACCTACGAGCAGTACTTC. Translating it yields CASSLGTYEQYF.

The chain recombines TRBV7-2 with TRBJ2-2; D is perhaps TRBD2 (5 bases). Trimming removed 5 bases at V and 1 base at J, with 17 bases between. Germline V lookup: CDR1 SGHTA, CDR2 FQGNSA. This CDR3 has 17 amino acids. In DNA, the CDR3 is TGTGCCAGCAGCACGAGGGCGAGGACGAAGAACACCGGGGAGCTGTTTTTT. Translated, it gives CASSTRARTKNTGELFF.

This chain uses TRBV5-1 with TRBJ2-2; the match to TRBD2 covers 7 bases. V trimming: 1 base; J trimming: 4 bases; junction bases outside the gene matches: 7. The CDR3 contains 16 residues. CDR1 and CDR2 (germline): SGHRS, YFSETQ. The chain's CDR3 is CASSLNQRGFTGELFF. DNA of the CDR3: TGCGCCAGCAGCTTGAACCAGCGGGGTTTCACCGGGGAGCTGTTTTTT.

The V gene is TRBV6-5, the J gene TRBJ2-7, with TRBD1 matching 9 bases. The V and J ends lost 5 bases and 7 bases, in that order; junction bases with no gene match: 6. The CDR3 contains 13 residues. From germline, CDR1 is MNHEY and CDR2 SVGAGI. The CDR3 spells CASSPGTGREQYF. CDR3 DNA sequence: TGTGCCAGCAGTCCTGGGACAGGGAGGGAGCAGTACTTC.

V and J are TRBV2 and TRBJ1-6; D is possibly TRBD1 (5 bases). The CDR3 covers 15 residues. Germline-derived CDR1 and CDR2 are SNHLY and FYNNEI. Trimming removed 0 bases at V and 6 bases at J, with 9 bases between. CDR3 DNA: TGTGCCAGCAGTGAAGCAGGGACTGGTAATTCACCCCTCCACTTT. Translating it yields CASSEAGTGNSPLHF.

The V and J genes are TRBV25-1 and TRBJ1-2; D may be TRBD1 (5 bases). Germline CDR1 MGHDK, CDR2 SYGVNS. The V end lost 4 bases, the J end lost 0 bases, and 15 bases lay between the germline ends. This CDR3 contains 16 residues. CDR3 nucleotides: TGTGCCAGCAGTGGTTCAGGGTTCACTGCTAACTATGGCTACACCTTC. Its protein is CASSGSGFTANYGYTF.

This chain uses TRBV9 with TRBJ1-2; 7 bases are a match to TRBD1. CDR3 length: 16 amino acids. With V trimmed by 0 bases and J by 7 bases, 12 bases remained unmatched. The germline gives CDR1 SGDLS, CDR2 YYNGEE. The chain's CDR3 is CASSVEPSRQGVGYTF. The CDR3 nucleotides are TGTGCCAGCAGCGTAGAACCTTCACGTCAGGGGGTTGGCTACACCTTC.

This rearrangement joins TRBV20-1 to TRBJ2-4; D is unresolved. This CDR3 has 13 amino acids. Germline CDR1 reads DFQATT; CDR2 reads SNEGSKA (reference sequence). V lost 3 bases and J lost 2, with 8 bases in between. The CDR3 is CSASYGTKNIQYF. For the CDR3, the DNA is TGCAGTGCTAGTTACGGTACCAAAAACATTCAGTACTTC.

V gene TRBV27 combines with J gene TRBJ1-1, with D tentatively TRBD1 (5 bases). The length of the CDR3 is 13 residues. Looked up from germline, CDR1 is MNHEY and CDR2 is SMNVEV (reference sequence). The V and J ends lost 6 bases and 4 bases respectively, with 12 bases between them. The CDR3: CASRGVATTEAFF. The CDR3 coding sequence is TGTGCCAGCAGAGGGGTAGCGACCACTGAAGCTTTCTTT.

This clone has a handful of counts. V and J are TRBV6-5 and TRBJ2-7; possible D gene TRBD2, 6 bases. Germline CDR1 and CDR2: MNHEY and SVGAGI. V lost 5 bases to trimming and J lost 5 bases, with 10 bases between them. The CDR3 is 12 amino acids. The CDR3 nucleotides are TGTGCCAGCAGTACCGGAGGGGACGAGCAGTACTTC. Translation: CASSTGGDEQYF.

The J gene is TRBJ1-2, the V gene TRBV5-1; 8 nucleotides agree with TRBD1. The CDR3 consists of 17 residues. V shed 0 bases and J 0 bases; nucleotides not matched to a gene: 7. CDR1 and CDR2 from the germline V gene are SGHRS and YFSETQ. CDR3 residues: CASSLVQGASANYGYTF. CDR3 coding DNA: TGCGCCAGCAGCTTGGTTCAGGGGGCTTCAGCTAACTATGGCTACACCTTC. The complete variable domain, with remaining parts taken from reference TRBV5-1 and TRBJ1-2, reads KAGVTQTPRYLIKTRGQQVTLSCSPISGHRSVSWYQQTPGQGLQFLFEYFSETQRNKGNFPGRFSGRQFSNSRSEMNVSTLELGDSALYLCASSLVQGASANYGYTFGSGTRLTVV.

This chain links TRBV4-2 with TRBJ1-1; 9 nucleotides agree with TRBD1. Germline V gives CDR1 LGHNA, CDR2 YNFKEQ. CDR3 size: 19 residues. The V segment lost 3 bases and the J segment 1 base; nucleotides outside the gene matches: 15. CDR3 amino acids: CASSQLPGQGRVENTEAFF. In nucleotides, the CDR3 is TGTGCCAGCAGCCAGCTCCCCGGACAGGGGAGAGTGGAGAACACTGAAGCTTTCTTT.

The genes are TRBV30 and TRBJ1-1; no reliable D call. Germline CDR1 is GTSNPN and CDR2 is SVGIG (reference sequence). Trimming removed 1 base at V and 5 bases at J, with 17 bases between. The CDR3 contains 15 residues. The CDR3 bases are TGTGCCTGGAGTGCCCCCGGGCATCTGGGGACTGAAGCTTTCTTT. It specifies CAWSAPGHLGTEAFF.

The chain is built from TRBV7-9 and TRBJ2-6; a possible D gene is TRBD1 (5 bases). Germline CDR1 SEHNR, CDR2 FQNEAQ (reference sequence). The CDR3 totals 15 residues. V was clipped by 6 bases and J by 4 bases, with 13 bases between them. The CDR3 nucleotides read TGTGCCAGCAGTCCCACAGGAAACGGGGCCAACGTCCTGACTTTC. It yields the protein CASSPTGNGANVLTF.

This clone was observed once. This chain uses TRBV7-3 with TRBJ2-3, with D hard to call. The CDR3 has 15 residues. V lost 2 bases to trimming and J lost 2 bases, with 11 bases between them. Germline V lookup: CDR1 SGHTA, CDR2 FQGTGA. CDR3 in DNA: TGTGCCAGCAGCTTATTTGGTGGGAACACAGATACGCAGTATTTT. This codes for CASSLFGGNTDTQYF.

The chain's CDR3 is CASSLAPTGSGNTIYF. The CDR3 DNA is TGTGCCAGCAGCTTAGCCCCCACAGGATCTGGAAACACCATATATTTT. The chain employs TRBV7-8 and TRBJ1-3, with D possibly TRBD1 on 5 matching bases. This CDR3 is built from 16 residues. Germline V lookup: CDR1 SGHVS, CDR2 FQNEAQ. V lost 0 bases, J lost 1 base, and 10 bases lay in between.

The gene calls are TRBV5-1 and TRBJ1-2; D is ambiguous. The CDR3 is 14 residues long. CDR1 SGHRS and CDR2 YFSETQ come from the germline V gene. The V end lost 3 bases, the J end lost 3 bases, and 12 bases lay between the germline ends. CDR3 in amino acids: CASSSSEWDYGYTF. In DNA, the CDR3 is TGCGCCAGCAGCTCGTCGGAGTGGGACTATGGCTACACCTTC.

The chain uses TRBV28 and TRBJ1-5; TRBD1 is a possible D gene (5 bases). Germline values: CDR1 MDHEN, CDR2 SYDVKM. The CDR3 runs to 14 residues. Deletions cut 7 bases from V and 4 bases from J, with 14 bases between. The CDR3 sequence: CASMLGAGNQPQHF. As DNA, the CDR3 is TGTGCCAGCATGCTCGGGGCTGGGAATCAGCCCCAGCATTTT.

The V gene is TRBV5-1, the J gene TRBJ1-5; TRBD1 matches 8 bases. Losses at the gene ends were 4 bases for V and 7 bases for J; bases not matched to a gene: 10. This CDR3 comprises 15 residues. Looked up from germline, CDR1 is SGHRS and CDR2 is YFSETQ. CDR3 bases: TGCGCCAGCAGCCCAGATGGACAGGGTAACCAGCCCCAGCATTTT. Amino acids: CASSPDGQGNQPQHF.

The CDR3 loop reads CASSIGTSGGLQETQYF. CDR3 coding DNA: TGCGCCAGCAGCATAGGGACTAGCGGGGGATTACAAGAGACCCAGTACTTC. The chain recombines TRBV5-1 with TRBJ2-5; 14 bases align to TRBD2. CDR1 is SGHRS and CDR2 is YFSETQ in the germline V gene. The CDR3 is 17 residues long. With V trimmed by 4 bases and J by 2 bases, 7 bases remained unmatched. The whole variable domain, filled in from reference TRBV5-1 and TRBJ2-5, reads KAGVTQTPRYLIKTRGQQVTLSCSPISGHRSVSWYQQTPGQGLQFLFEYFSETQRNKGNFPGRFSGRQFSNSRSEMNVSTLELGDSALYLCASSIGTSGGLQETQYFGPGTRLLVL.

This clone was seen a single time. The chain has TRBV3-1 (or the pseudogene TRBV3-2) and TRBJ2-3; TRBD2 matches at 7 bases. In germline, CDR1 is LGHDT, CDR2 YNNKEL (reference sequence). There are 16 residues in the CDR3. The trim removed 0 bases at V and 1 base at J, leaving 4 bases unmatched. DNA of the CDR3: TGTGCCAGCAGCCAAGATCTGGCGGGGGGCACAGATACGCAGTATTTT. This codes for CASSQDLAGGTDTQYF.

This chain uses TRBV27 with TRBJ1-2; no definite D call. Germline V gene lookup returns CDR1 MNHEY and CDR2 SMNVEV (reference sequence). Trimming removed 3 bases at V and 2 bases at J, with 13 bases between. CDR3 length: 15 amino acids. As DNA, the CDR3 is TGTGCCAGCAGTTTCTCAAGAGGGATGAACTATGGCTACACCTTC. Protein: CASSFSRGMNYGYTF.

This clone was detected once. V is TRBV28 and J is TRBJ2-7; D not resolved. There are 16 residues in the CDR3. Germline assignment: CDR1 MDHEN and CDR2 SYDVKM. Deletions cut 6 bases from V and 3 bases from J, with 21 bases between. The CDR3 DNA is TGTGCCAGCAGCTCCCAAAGATCCCAGTCCCTCTACGAGCAGTACTTC. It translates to CASSSQRSQSLYEQYF. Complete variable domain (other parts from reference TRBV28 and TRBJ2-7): DVKVTQSSRYLVKRTGEKVFLECVQDMDHENMFWYRQDPGLGLRLIYFSYDVKMKEKGDIPEGYSVSREKKERFSLILESASTNQTSMYLCASSSQRSQSLYEQYFGPGTRLTVT.

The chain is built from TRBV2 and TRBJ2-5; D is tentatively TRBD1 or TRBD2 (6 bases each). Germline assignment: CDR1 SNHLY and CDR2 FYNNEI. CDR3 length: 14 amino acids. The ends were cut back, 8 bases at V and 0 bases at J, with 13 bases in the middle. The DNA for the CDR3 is TGTGCCAGCCCCGGGGGCGGGGACCAAGAGACCCAGTACTTC. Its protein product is CASPGGGDQETQYF.

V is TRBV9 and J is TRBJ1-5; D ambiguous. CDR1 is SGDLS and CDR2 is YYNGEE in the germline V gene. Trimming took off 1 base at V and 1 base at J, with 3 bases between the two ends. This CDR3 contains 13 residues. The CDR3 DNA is TGTGCCAGCAGCGTATCAAGCAATCAGCCCCAGCATTTT. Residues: CASSVSSNQPQHF.

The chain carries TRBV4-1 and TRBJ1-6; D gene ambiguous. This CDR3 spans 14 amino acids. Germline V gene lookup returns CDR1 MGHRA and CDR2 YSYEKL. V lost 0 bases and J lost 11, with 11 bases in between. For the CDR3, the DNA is TGCGCCAGCAGCCAAGATGACGGGAAGCCACCCCTCCACTTT. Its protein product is CASSQDDGKPPLHF.